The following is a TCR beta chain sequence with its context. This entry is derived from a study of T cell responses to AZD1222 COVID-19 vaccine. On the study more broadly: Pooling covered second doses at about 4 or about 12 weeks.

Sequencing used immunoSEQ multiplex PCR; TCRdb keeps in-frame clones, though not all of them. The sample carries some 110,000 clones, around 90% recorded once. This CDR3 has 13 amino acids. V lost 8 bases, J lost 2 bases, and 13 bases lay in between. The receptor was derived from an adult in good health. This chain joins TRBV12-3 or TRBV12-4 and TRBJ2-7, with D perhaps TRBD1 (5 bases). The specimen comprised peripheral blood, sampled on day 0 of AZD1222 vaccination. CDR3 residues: CASSEQQAYEQYF. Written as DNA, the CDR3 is TGTGCCAGCTCGGAACAACAGGCCTACGAGCAGTACTTC.